The rows below give T cell receptor beta chains drawn from one sample of a study of CD8 T cells in ankylosing spondylitis. Each CDR3 protein is one row after TCRdb ran MiXCR on the 5' RACE reads. The repertoire consists of 200,000 to 250,000 distinct CDR3 sequences, with about a quarter occurring once and the leading ten covering about 7%. Sequencing was carried out using blood, either unsorted or a sorted T cell fraction (not recorded which). The receptors here all came from a male donor with ankylosing spondylitis or in good health (not recorded which). The CDR3 runs from the conserved cysteine through the conserved F or W. The order of the fields is D gene, CDR3 length, J gene, clone size, V gene, CDR3 DNA, CDR3 protein. D genes are given only for firm matches. Rows may omit the clone size; those that give it use once, few, many or a size class.

D gene: .
CDR3 length: 14
J gene: TRBJ2-1
clone size: few
V gene: TRBV14
CDR3 DNA: TGTGCCAGCAGCCAATTACCGGGACAAGGGATCCTGTTCTTC
CDR3 protein: CASSQLPGQGILFF

D gene: .
CDR3 length: 12
J gene: TRBJ2-7
clone size: few
V gene: TRBV29-1
CDR3 DNA: TGCAGCGTTAGGGGAATCTCCTACGAGCAGTACTTC
CDR3 protein: CSVRGISYEQYF

D gene: TRBD1
CDR3 length: 18
J gene: TRBJ2-4
clone size: many
V gene: TRBV20-1
CDR3 DNA: TGCAGTGCTAGAGCCGGGACAGGGGGCGCTAGGGCCAAAAACATTCAGTACTTC
CDR3 protein: CSARAGTGGARAKNIQYF

D gene: .
CDR3 length: 14
J gene: TRBJ2-7
clone size: .
V gene: TRBV20-1
CDR3 DNA: TGCAGTGCGTCCGGTCCCTTACAGGTTTACGAGCAGTACTTC
CDR3 protein: CSASGPLQVYEQYF

D gene: .
CDR3 length: 13
J gene: TRBJ2-1
clone size: once
V gene: TRBV10-3
CDR3 DNA: TGTGCCATCAGTACCGGGAGACTCAATGAGCAGTTCTTC
CDR3 protein: CAISTGRLNEQFF

D gene: TRBD2
CDR3 length: 21
J gene: TRBJ2-1
clone size: many
V gene: TRBV15
CDR3 DNA: TGTGCCACCAGCAGAGATCTCCGCCCGAAGACTAGCGGGAGGAAGGGCAATGAGCAGTTCTTC
CDR3 protein: CATSRDLRPKTSGRKGNEQFF

D gene: .
CDR3 length: 15
J gene: TRBJ2-7
clone size: few
V gene: TRBV20-1
CDR3 DNA: TGCAGTGCTAGAGGTCTTAGGGGGTACTCCTACGAGCAGTACTTC
CDR3 protein: CSARGLRGYSYEQYF

D gene: .
CDR3 length: 13
J gene: TRBJ1-1
clone size: .
V gene: TRBV20-1
CDR3 DNA: TGCAGTGCCCGGGCGCAGATTTTCACTGAAGCTTTCTTT
CDR3 protein: CSARAQIFTEAFF

D gene: .
CDR3 length: 14
J gene: TRBJ1-1
clone size: many
V gene: TRBV5-8
CDR3 DNA: TGTGCCAGCAGCTTGGGAATAGATAACACTGAAGCTTTCTTT
CDR3 protein: CASSLGIDNTEAFF

D gene: .
CDR3 length: 14
J gene: TRBJ1-1
clone size: many
V gene: TRBV5-1
CDR3 DNA: TGCGCCAGCAGTGATAGGGCCGAGGGCACTGAAGCTTTCTTT
CDR3 protein: CASSDRAEGTEAFF

D gene: .
CDR3 length: 15
J gene: TRBJ2-5
clone size: few
V gene: TRBV12-3/TRBV12-4
CDR3 DNA: TGTGCCAGCAGTCCAGGACAGTTTCGGGCGGAGACCCAGTACTTC
CDR3 protein: CASSPGQFRAETQYF

D gene: TRBD2
CDR3 length: 13
J gene: TRBJ2-5
clone size: once
V gene: TRBV7-2
CDR3 DNA: TGTGCCAGCAGACCTACTAGCGGGGAGACCCAGTACTTC
CDR3 protein: CASRPTSGETQYF

D gene: .
CDR3 length: 15
J gene: TRBJ2-3
clone size: few
V gene: TRBV29-1
CDR3 DNA: TGCAGCGTGGGGTCCGGGACCCAACACACAGATACGCAGTATTTT
CDR3 protein: CSVGSGTQHTDTQYF

D gene: TRBD2
CDR3 length: 16
J gene: TRBJ2-5
clone size: .
V gene: TRBV20-1
CDR3 DNA: TGCAGTGCAGGAACCGGGACTAGCGCGAGGGGGGAGACCCAGTACTTC
CDR3 protein: CSAGTGTSARGETQYF

D gene: .
CDR3 length: 16
J gene: TRBJ2-5
clone size: .
V gene: TRBV21-1
CDR3 DNA: TGTGCCAGCAGCAAAGTCGGTCGGCGGGGCCAAGAGACCCAGTACTTC
CDR3 protein: CASSKVGRRGQETQYF

D gene: .
CDR3 length: 11
J gene: TRBJ2-4
clone size: .
V gene: TRBV20-1
CDR3 DNA: TGCAGTGCTCCCACCGCGAGAATTCAGTACTTC
CDR3 protein: CSAPTARIQYF

D gene: TRBD1
CDR3 length: 13
J gene: TRBJ2-1
clone size: few
V gene: TRBV20-1
CDR3 DNA: TGCAGTGCTAAGGGCCCACAGGGGAATGAGCAGTTCTTC
CDR3 protein: CSAKGPQGNEQFF

D gene: .
CDR3 length: 12
J gene: TRBJ2-7
clone size: .
V gene: TRBV23-1
CDR3 DNA: TGCGCCAGCAGTCCGTTAAGGCAGGGGAAGTACTTC
CDR3 protein: CASSPLRQGKYF

D gene: .
CDR3 length: 11
J gene: TRBJ1-5
clone size: .
V gene: TRBV29-1
CDR3 DNA: TGCAGCTTGACAGTAAATCAGCCCCAGCATTTT
CDR3 protein: CSLTVNQPQHF

D gene: TRBD2
CDR3 length: 18
J gene: TRBJ2-1
clone size: many
V gene: TRBV6-1
CDR3 DNA: TGTGCCAGCACCTCACAACGGGGCGGACTAGCGGATAACAATGAGCAGTTCTTC
CDR3 protein: CASTSQRGGLADNNEQFF

D gene: .
CDR3 length: 12
J gene: TRBJ2-7
clone size: many
V gene: TRBV5-1
CDR3 DNA: TGCGCCAGCGGGACTTACTCCTACGAGCAGTACTTC
CDR3 protein: CASGTYSYEQYF

D gene: TRBD1
CDR3 length: 17
J gene: TRBJ1-1
clone size: many
V gene: TRBV7-9
CDR3 DNA: TGTGCCAGCAGCCCATCAACAGGGGGCGGGGGGAACACTGAAGCTTTCTTT
CDR3 protein: CASSPSTGGGGNTEAFF

D gene: TRBD2
CDR3 length: 15
J gene: TRBJ2-1
clone size: .
V gene: TRBV12-3/TRBV12-4
CDR3 DNA: TGTGCCAGCAGTTTTTGGCTAGCGGGAGTAAATGAGCAGTTCTTC
CDR3 protein: CASSFWLAGVNEQFF

D gene: .
CDR3 length: 16
J gene: TRBJ2-1
clone size: few
V gene: TRBV12-3/TRBV12-4
CDR3 DNA: TGTGCCAGCAGTGGGGGGCTAGCGGCCTCATGGAATGAGCAGTTCTTC
CDR3 protein: CASSGGLAASWNEQFF

D gene: .
CDR3 length: 13
J gene: TRBJ2-1
clone size: many
V gene: TRBV29-1
CDR3 DNA: TGCAGCGTCGAACTGAACTCCTACAATGAGCAGTTCTTC
CDR3 protein: CSVELNSYNEQFF

D gene: .
CDR3 length: 15
J gene: TRBJ2-1
clone size: .
V gene: TRBV13
CDR3 DNA: TGTGCCAGCAGCTTTAGGCGGGACTCCTACAATGAGCAGTTCTTC
CDR3 protein: CASSFRRDSYNEQFF

D gene: .
CDR3 length: 12
J gene: TRBJ1-5
clone size: .
V gene: TRBV10-3
CDR3 DNA: TGTGCCATCAGTGAGTCGGGTGGGCCCACGCATTTT
CDR3 protein: CAISESGGPTHF

D gene: TRBD2
CDR3 length: 13
J gene: TRBJ2-1
clone size: .
V gene: TRBV10-3
CDR3 DNA: TGTGCCATCAGTGAGGGGACTAGCACTGAGCAGTTCTTC
CDR3 protein: CAISEGTSTEQFF

D gene: .
CDR3 length: 13
J gene: TRBJ2-7
clone size: many
V gene: TRBV29-1
CDR3 DNA: TGCAGCGTCTGTCCGGGGGATGGCGACGAGCAGTACTTC
CDR3 protein: CSVCPGDGDEQYF

D gene: .
CDR3 length: 12
J gene: TRBJ1-1
clone size: few
V gene: TRBV3-1
CDR3 DNA: TGTGCCAGCAGCCAAGATTCGCGTGAAGCTTTCTTT
CDR3 protein: CASSQDSREAFF

D gene: .
CDR3 length: 13
J gene: TRBJ2-3
clone size: few
V gene: TRBV20-1
CDR3 DNA: TGCAGTGCTAGCGAGGGGGTCGCGACTACGCAGTATTTT
CDR3 protein: CSASEGVATTQYF

D gene: TRBD1
CDR3 length: 15
J gene: TRBJ2-7
clone size: once
V gene: TRBV6-5
CDR3 DNA: TGTGCCAGCAGTTACTCGGGACAGGGGCCCTACGAGCAGTACTTC
CDR3 protein: CASSYSGQGPYEQYF

D gene: .
CDR3 length: 22
J gene: TRBJ2-7
clone size: few
V gene: TRBV21-1
CDR3 DNA: TGTGCCAGCAGCTCCCGGGACATAGAAAGAGCGGTGGGGTCCCGGCAGAAATACGAGCAGTACTTC
CDR3 protein: CASSSRDIERAVGSRQKYEQYF

D gene: TRBD2
CDR3 length: 14
J gene: TRBJ2-1
clone size: few
V gene: TRBV29-1
CDR3 DNA: TGCAGCGTTGATCCTAGCGGAATTGTAGTTGAGCAGTTCTTC
CDR3 protein: CSVDPSGIVVEQFF

D gene: .
CDR3 length: 15
J gene: TRBJ2-5
clone size: many
V gene: TRBV7-9
CDR3 DNA: TGTGCCAGCAGCTTAGCCGGAGGGAAGTTGGAGACCCAGTACTTC
CDR3 protein: CASSLAGGKLETQYF